The 31 T cell receptor beta chains presented below share a single source sample, sequenced in a study of CD8+ T cells in alopecia areata. This sample's treatment: oral pan-JAK inhibitor, 5-10 mg twice daily. After isolation, RNA underwent reverse transcription to generate cDNA as the sequencing template. Sequencing was performed with immunoSEQ multiplex PCR; in TCRdb, only in-frame clones are kept and a portion is missing. The sample has 180,000 or so clones; about 51% are singletons. The sample consisted of CD8+ T cells sorted from blood, taken around week 53, from a patient treated with tofacitinib. These receptors were obtained from a human donor with alopecia areata.

The V and J genes are TRBV5-1 and TRBJ2-2; D ambiguous. The CDR3 runs to 13 residues. V shed 4 bases and J shed 6 bases, with 10 bases lying between them. The germline V gene has CDR1 SGHRS and CDR2 YFSETQ. The CDR3 region is CASSPDPAGELFF. The CDR3 coding sequence is TGCGCCAGCAGCCCGGACCCCGCCGGGGAGCTGTTTTTT.

This clone was picked up a small number of times. The CDR3 spells CASSPDLAGEQYF. CDR3 bases: TGTGCCAGCAGCCCTGACTTAGCCGGCGAGCAGTACTTC. V is TRBV7-9 and J is TRBJ2-7, with D uncertain. Germline CDR1 reads SEHNR; CDR2 reads FQNEAQ (reference sequence). V was cut by 5 bases and J by 6 bases, with 14 bases left in between. The length of the CDR3 is 13 residues.

This chain links TRBV4-1 with TRBJ2-1; 7 nucleotides match TRBD2. CDR1 is MGHRA, CDR2 YSYEKL, per germline. The CDR3 length is 17 residues. V lost 2 bases to trimming and J lost 0 bases; unmatched junction nucleotides: 7. The CDR3 DNA reads as TGCGCCAGCAGCCAACTCCTAGCGGCGAGCTCCTACAATGAGCAGTTCTTC. This translates into CASSQLLAASSYNEQFF.

This chain connects TRBV5-4 to TRBJ1-6; 7 bases line up with TRBD1. The CDR3 totals 13 residues. From germline, CDR1 is SGHNT and CDR2 YYREEE (reference sequence). The junction had 0 bases not matched to a gene; V was cut back by 1 base and J by 8 bases. The CDR3 region has the DNA TGTGCCAGCAGCTTGACAGGGGATTCACCCCTCCACTTT. It codes for CASSLTGDSPLHF. Combining the CDR3 with reference TRBV5-4 and TRBJ1-6 gives the whole variable domain ETGVTQSPTHLIKTRGQQVTLRCSSQSGHNTVSWYQQALGQGPQFIFQYYREEENGRGNFPPRFSGLQFPNYSSELNVNALELDDSALYLCASSLTGDSPLHFGNGTRLTVT.

The chain recombines TRBV7-2 with TRBJ2-5; tentative D call: TRBD2 (5 bases). Germline CDR1 and CDR2: SGHTA and FQGNSA. The CDR3 has 15 amino acids. V gave up 4 bases and J gave up 2 bases, with 14 bases separating them. The CDR3 loop is CASSYHYEGQETQYF. The CDR3 DNA is TGTGCCAGCAGCTATCACTATGAGGGACAAGAGACCCAGTACTTC. The full variable domain, in which reference TRBV7-2 and TRBJ2-5 provide the parts outside the CDR3, is GAGVSQSPSNKVTEKGKDVELRCDPISGHTALYWYRQSLGQGLEFLIYFQGNSAPDKSGLPSDRFSAERTGGSVSTLTIQRTQQEDSAVYLCASSYHYEGQETQYFGPGTRLLVL.

This clone was picked up a small number of times. The V gene is TRBV6-5, the J gene TRBJ1-5; possible D gene TRBD1, 5 bases. The CDR3 is 15 residues long. Between the trimmed V and J ends, which lost 0 bases and 3 bases, there was a span of 9 bases. Germline CDR1 is MNHEY and CDR2 is SVGAGI. The CDR3 coding sequence is TGTGCCAGCAGTTACTCGGGACGGTACAATCAGCCCCAGCATTTT. The encoded protein is CASSYSGRYNQPQHF.

The chain is built from TRBV6-5 and TRBJ2-5, with a possible D match to TRBD2 (5 bases). The V gene lost 2 bases and the J gene lost 4 bases, with 14 bases spanning the gap. This CDR3 is built from 15 residues. Germline V gene data show CDR1 as MNHEY and CDR2 as SVGAGI. DNA of the CDR3: TGTGCCAGCAGTTACAGAGGGATTGAAGGAGAGACCCAGTACTTC. It translates to CASSYRGIEGETQYF.

This clone was observed a few times. As DNA, the CDR3 is TGCGCCAGCAGCCAAGTTTTACCGGGACCCCAGCATTTT. Translation gives CASSQVLPGPQHF. The chain employs TRBV4-1 and TRBJ1-5, with no clear D. There are 13 residues in the CDR3. Germline V gene sequence: CDR1 MGHRA, CDR2 YSYEKL. Trimming took off 1 base at V and 10 bases at J, with 11 bases between the two ends.

The chain links TRBV13 to TRBJ2-7, with TRBD1 identical over 9 bases. Trimming removed 0 bases from V and 1 base from J; junction bases left unmatched: 7. The CDR3 sequence is 17 residues long. Germline V gene lookup returns CDR1 PRHDT and CDR2 FYEKMQ (reference sequence). The CDR3 nucleotides are TGTGCCAGCAGCTTAGGCCCGGGACAGGGAAATTCCTACGAGCAGTACTTC. Its protein product is CASSLGPGQGNSYEQYF.

The chain uses TRBV14 and TRBJ2-7; perhaps TRBD2 as D (6 bases). Per the germline V gene, CDR1 is SGHDN and CDR2 is FVKESK. The CDR3 has 16 amino acids. Deletions cut 2 bases from V and 1 base from J, with 15 bases between. CDR3: CASSQSTGTLSYEQYF. The CDR3 bases are TGTGCCAGCAGCCAAAGTACCGGGACTTTGTCCTACGAGCAGTACTTC.

The rearrangement uses TRBV2 and TRBJ1-2; TRBD1 aligns across 8 bases. V gave up 6 bases and J gave up 3 bases; unmatched junction bases: 3. Germline V gene data show CDR1 as SNHLY and CDR2 as FYNNEI. This CDR3 spans 13 amino acids. CDR3 nucleotide sequence: TGTGCCAGCAGCCCAGGGGGCGACTATGGCTACACCTTC. Translation: CASSPGGDYGYTF.

The chain uses TRBV15 and TRBJ2-3, with TRBD1 as a possible D gene (6 bases). Germline loops: CDR1 LNHNV, CDR2 YYDKDF (reference sequence). Trimming pared 1 base from V and 0 bases from J, leaving 14 bases between. CDR3 length: 17 residues. The CDR3 here is CATSRVTTGRSTDTQYF. CDR3 DNA sequence: TGTGCCACCAGCAGAGTGACGACAGGCCGAAGCACAGATACGCAGTATTTT.

This clone has a handful of counts. The J gene is TRBJ2-2, the V gene TRBV9; D uncertain. V was clipped by 0 bases and J by 1 base, with 7 bases between them. There are 15 residues in the CDR3. The germline CDR1 and CDR2 sequences are SGDLS and YYNGEE. CDR3 sequence (DNA): TGTGCCAGCAGCGTAGTATCCATGAACACCGGGGAGCTGTTTTTT. Translated, it gives CASSVVSMNTGELFF.

This chain joins TRBV7-9 and TRBJ1-6, with D perhaps TRBD1 (5 bases). V was cut by 1 base and J by 12 bases, with 13 bases left in between. The germline CDR1 and CDR2 sequences are SEHNR and FQNEAQ (reference sequence). This CDR3 has 14 amino acids. The CDR3 DNA sequence: TGTGCCAGCAGCTTAGTAGGGGCAGGGAAACCCCTCCACTTT. The encoded protein is CASSLVGAGKPLHF.

This chain's CDR3 is CASSLGDGLYEQYF. The CDR3, as DNA: TGTGCCAGCAGCTTAGGGGACGGGCTCTACGAGCAGTACTTC. The chain is built from TRBV5-6 and TRBJ2-7, with D tentatively TRBD1 or TRBD2 (5 bases each). This CDR3 region has 14 residues. V dropped 2 bases and J dropped 3 bases, with 12 bases sitting between them. CDR1 SGHDT and CDR2 YYEEEE come from the germline V gene.

This clone was observed a handful of times. This chain connects TRBV19 to TRBJ2-4, with 9 bases that match TRBD1. The V and J ends lost 7 bases and 3 bases, in that order; junction bases with no gene match: 10. This CDR3 is 16 amino acids long. Per the germline V gene, CDR1 is LNHDA and CDR2 is SQIVND (reference sequence). CDR3 sequence reads: CASKRDREGVKNIQYF. CDR3 bases: TGTGCCAGTAAGAGGGACAGGGAGGGGGTCAAAAACATTCAGTACTTC.

V gene TRBV5-4 combines with J gene TRBJ1-2; D is uncertain. The ends were cut back, 5 bases at V and 6 bases at J, with 20 bases in the middle. Germline loops: CDR1 SGHNT, CDR2 YYREEE (reference sequence). This CDR3 comprises 15 residues. CDR3 in amino acids: CASSYGWAMRDGYTF. CDR3 sequence (DNA): TGTGCCAGCAGTTACGGTTGGGCCATGAGGGATGGCTACACCTTC.

Only a few counts were recorded for this clone. The CDR3 spells CAWSLGPMQVGYTF. The DNA of the CDR3 is TGTGCCTGGAGCCTCGGACCGATGCAGGTTGGCTACACCTTC. The chain uses TRBV30 and TRBJ1-2, with unresolved D. Per the germline V gene, CDR1 is GTSNPN and CDR2 is SVGIG (reference sequence). V was clipped by 3 bases and J by 7 bases, with 18 bases between them. The CDR3 totals 14 residues. The full variable domain, with the rest looked up from reference TRBV30 and TRBJ1-2, is SQTIHQWPATLVQPVGSPLSLECTVEGTSNPNLYWYRQAAGRGLQLLFYSVGIGQISSEVPQNLSASRPQDRQFILSSKKLLLSDSGFYLCAWSLGPMQVGYTFGSGTRLTVV.

The chain carries TRBV18 and TRBJ2-3; no clear D. Trimming stripped 6 bases from V and 15 bases from J, with 19 bases between. This CDR3 is built from 12 residues. Germline CDR1 KGHSH, CDR2 LQKENI. Written as DNA, the CDR3 is TGTGCCAGCTCCCCAGACGGGCCGTCCCCATATTTT. Translated: CASSPDGPSPYF.

This clone appeared a few times. The chain combines TRBV29-1 with TRBJ1-2; no definite D call. This CDR3 is 11 amino acids long. V lost 7 bases and J 4 bases, leaving 10 bases between the germline ends. Germline lookup yields CDR1 SQVTM and CDR2 ANQGSEA. The CDR3 sequence is CSANDVYGYTF. The DNA for the CDR3 is TGCAGCGCGAACGATGTCTATGGCTACACCTTC.

This clone was seen only once. The gene calls are TRBV4-1 and TRBJ2-7, with TRBD1 matching over 7 bases. The CDR3 totals 14 residues. V lost 0 bases and J lost 4; bases outside the gene matches: 3. Germline lookup yields CDR1 MGHRA and CDR2 YSYEKL. The CDR3 region is CASSQDKDRYEQYF. The CDR3 DNA sequence: TGCGCCAGCAGCCAAGATAAGGACAGGTACGAGCAGTACTTC.

A remark on this clone: One junction end does not reproduce the germline sequence, and a read error may be involved. Other nucleotide sequences from this sample produce the same CDR3. The rearrangement uses TRBV18 and TRBJ2-3; D call uncertain. The CDR3 is made up of 13 amino acids. Germline CDR1 KGHSH, CDR2 LQKENI. CDR3 bases: TGTGCCAGCTCACCACCAAGCACGGATACGCAGTATTTT. Amino acid sequence: CASSPPSTDTQYF. The whole variable domain, filled in from reference TRBV18 and TRBJ2-3, reads NAGVMQNPRHLVRRRGQEARLRCSPMKGHSHVYWYRQLPEEGLKFMVYLQKENIIDESGMPKERFSAEFPKEGPSILRIQQVVRGDSAAYFCASSPPSTDTQYFGPGTRLTVL.

This clone was detected only a few times. J is TRBJ2-2 and V is TRBV2; D is unclear. The germline CDR1 and CDR2 sequences are SNHLY and FYNNEI. The V and J ends lost 7 bases and 1 base respectively, with 13 bases between them. This CDR3 has 15 residues. The CDR3 DNA is TGTGCCAGCACCCCACTTACCGGGAACACCGGGGAGCTGTTTTTT. Protein sequence: CASTPLTGNTGELFF.

There are a few counts of this clone. The chain links TRBV2 to TRBJ1-4; D is perhaps TRBD1 (6 bases). This CDR3 comprises 15 residues. From germline, CDR1 is SNHLY and CDR2 FYNNEI. V lost 5 bases, J lost 7 bases, and 17 bases lay in between. Here the CDR3 DNA reads TGTGCCAGCAGTTCAGCGATCCGACAGGTTGAAAAACTGTTTTTT. Translation gives CASSSAIRQVEKLFF.

The chain couples TRBV27 to TRBJ1-2; 7 nucleotides match TRBD1. In germline, CDR1 is MNHEY, CDR2 SMNVEV (reference sequence). The CDR3 extends over 14 amino acids. Trimming cost V 4 bases and J 1 base; bases outside gene matches: 3. In nucleotides, the CDR3 is TGTGCCAGCAGTTGGACAGGCCGTAACTATGGCTACACCTTC. It codes for CASSWTGRNYGYTF.

The CDR3 nucleotides are TGTGCTAGTGCCATACAGGGCACCGGGAATGAGCAGTTCTTC. Translated: CASAIQGTGNEQFF. The chain carries TRBV12-5 and TRBJ2-1; D may be TRBD1 (6 bases). The length of the CDR3 is 14 residues. From germline, CDR1 is LGHNT and CDR2 FRNRAP. V was cut by 7 bases and J by 7 bases, with 17 bases left in between.

The chain joins TRBV7-9 to TRBJ1-2; D perhaps matches TRBD1 (5 bases). V was pared by 5 bases and J by 3 bases, with 16 bases between. CDR1 and CDR2 (germline): SEHNR, FQNEAQ (reference sequence). The CDR3 runs to 15 residues. CDR3 bases: TGTGCCAGCAGCCCCCCAGGAAGGGGATACTATGGCTACACCTTC. Amino acid sequence: CASSPPGRGYYGYTF.

The V call is TRBV7-8, the J call TRBJ2-1, with TRBD2 matching over 9 bases. The CDR3 consists of 16 residues. CDR1 and CDR2 (germline): SGHVS, FQNEAQ. V was clipped by 5 bases and J by 9 bases; unmatched bases: 14. DNA for the CDR3: TGTGCCAGCAGCCTTCTAGCGGGGAAAACTTGGGGTGAGCAGTTCTTC. As protein: CASSLLAGKTWGEQFF. Based on the CDR3 plus reference TRBV7-8 and TRBJ2-1, the full variable domain is GAGVSQSPRYKVAKRGQDVALRCDPISGHVSLFWYQQALGQGPEFLTYFQNEAQLDKSGLPSDRFFAERPEGSVSTLKIQRTQQEDSAVYLCASSLLAGKTWGEQFFGPGTRLTVL.

This clone appeared a few times. This chain joins TRBV19 and TRBJ1-1; D might be TRBD1 (6 bases). Germline CDR1 and CDR2: LNHDA and SQIVND (reference sequence). The germline V and J ends were trimmed by 3 bases and 1 base, with 9 bases remaining between them. The length of the CDR3 is 14 residues. The DNA of the CDR3 is TGTGCCAGTAGTATTCTACAGGGGAACACTGAAGCTTTCTTT. It translates to CASSILQGNTEAFF.

The V and J genes are TRBV7-2 and TRBJ2-3, with D possibly being TRBD1 (5 bases). CDR1 and CDR2 from the germline V gene are SGHTA and FQGNSA. V dropped 1 base and J dropped 0 bases, with 14 bases sitting between them. CDR3 length: 17 amino acids. The CDR3 DNA reads as TGTGCCAGCAGCTTAGAGTTTCGACAGACTAGCACAGATACGCAGTATTTT. Translation gives CASSLEFRQTSTDTQYF.

This clone was observed a single time. The chain is built from TRBV30 and TRBJ1-5; tentatively, D is TRBD1 (6 bases). This CDR3 region has 19 residues. Trimming took 2 bases from V and 0 from J, leaving 23 bases between them. CDR1 is GTSNPN, CDR2 SVGIG, per germline (reference sequence). The CDR3 DNA sequence: TGTGCCTGGAGTTATTTGGGGGGCGATATCTCTTATAGCAATCAGCCCCAGCATTTT. Its translation: CAWSYLGGDISYSNQPQHF.